A selection of T cell receptor beta chains follows, all from one sample in a study of T-cell memory formation after mild COVID-19. TCRdb passed the 5' RACE reads through MiXCR, listing each CDR3 protein once. The table lists around 200,000 distinct CDR3 sequences, just over 9.5% of them singletons, with roughly 4% in the top ten. Sequencing was done on a sample of PBMCs or a T cell subset sorted from them (not recorded which). The receptors shown here come from a man aged 18-30 years who had mild COVID-19 (a few samples of this study predate the infection). Cell type and time point are not known. Both conserved end residues are trimmed from each CDR3. The D gene is left open where the match is weak. Size is omitted from some rows. Given values are once, few, many or a class for expanded clones.

>many|TRBD2|TRBJ2-3|TRBV7-2|14
ASSLLVTSGTDTQY
>-|TRBD1|TRBJ2-2|TRBV9|15
ASSPQSGQGWTGELF
>few|TRBD1|TRBJ2-5|TRBV12-3/TRBV12-4|10
ASRPNRGAQY
>many|-|TRBJ1-2|TRBV4-3|13
ASSQERELYYGYT
>-|TRBD1|TRBJ2-4|TRBV20-1|11
SAKDGTGARGD
>-|-|TRBJ2-1|TRBV7-2|10
ASSPGPLRQF
>-|TRBD1|TRBJ2-4|TRBV4-3|14
ASSPAQGAAKNIQY
>few|-|TRBJ2-2|TRBV7-2|13
ASTEGRRNTGELF
>-|TRBD1|TRBJ2-2|TRBV4-1|13
ASSRTGGIAGELF
>few|-|TRBJ2-1|TRBV11-2|11
ASSLEEGFGQF
>few|TRBD2|TRBJ2-1|TRBV7-9|11
ASSPLGRGEQF
>few|TRBD1|TRBJ1-2|TRBV2|14
ASGGTGSPVGYGYT
>-|-|TRBJ1-5|TRBV2|13
ASSDDSGVDQPQH
>-|TRBD1|TRBJ1-3|TRBV18|13
ASSPGTGLGNTIY
>many|TRBD1|TRBJ2-7|TRBV7-3|13
ASSLTPGQYYEQY
>-|-|TRBJ2-5|TRBV28|11
ASSVFSQETQY
>few|-|TRBJ2-2|TRBV5-1|13
ASSFRASSTGELF
>-|TRBD1|TRBJ2-2|TRBV19|15
ASSIDPDRSNTGELF
>many|TRBD1|TRBJ2-7|TRBV4-3|12
ASSRGQGGHEQY
>few|-|TRBJ2-2|TRBV6-2/TRBV6-3|12
ASGGRGNTGELF
>few|-|TRBJ1-1|TRBV20-1|12
SALTPAGDTEAF
>-|-|TRBJ2-2|TRBV25-1|14
ASSDAPRANTGELF
>-|-|TRBJ1-5|TRBV12-3/TRBV12-4|12
ASSLRWGNQPQH
>many|-|TRBJ2-1|TRBV4-3|13
ASSQEYPPTYQQF
>many|-|TRBJ2-3|TRBV9|10
ASSVGEDTQY
>-|-|TRBJ1-2|TRBV25-1|11
ASNRGGQPGYT
>many|TRBD2|TRBJ2-1|TRBV12-3/TRBV12-4|14
ASSNNRGGGSYEQF
>few|-|TRBJ1-1|TRBV15|11
ATSRDGLTEAF
>-|TRBD1|TRBJ1-6|TRBV4-3|17
ASSQAYFVGTGNNSPLH
>few|-|TRBJ2-3|TRBV9|11
ASSVAQIDTQY
>few|TRBD1|TRBJ2-1|TRBV25-1|15
ASSEQGTGAPYNEQF
>-|-|TRBJ2-7|TRBV2|12
ASSKQGKGYEQY
>few|-|TRBJ2-7|TRBV12-3/TRBV12-4|13
ASSLRRSLNYEQY
>-|-|TRBJ2-3|TRBV18|10
ASSPVTDTQY
>-|-|TRBJ2-7|TRBV20-1|13
SAIRPPPKDYEQY
>few|-|TRBJ2-3|TRBV5-4|12
ASSPPQGADTQY
>few|TRBD1|TRBJ2-3|TRBV27|14
ASSLSSRQGASTQY
>-|-|TRBJ1-2|TRBV9|12
ASSPSAADYGYT
>few|TRBD1|TRBJ2-2|TRBV5-1|12
ASSGGQLAGELF
>few|-|TRBJ1-4|TRBV4-2|13
ASSQDRGVGKKLF
>many|-|TRBJ2-3|TRBV6-4|13
ASSRVVGGLDTQY
>-|-|TRBJ2-5|TRBV7-9|12
ASSPRTGRGTQY
>few|TRBD1|TRBJ1-2|TRBV27|12
ASSYRTGRSGYT
>-|TRBD2|TRBJ2-2|TRBV4-1|17
ASSHPRIGRGANTGELF
>-|-|TRBJ2-3|TRBV12-3/TRBV12-4|12
ASSIRGATDTQY
>-|-|TRBJ2-6|TRBV7-9|15
ASSLVAGNSGANVLT
>-|-|TRBJ2-1|TRBV6-2/TRBV6-3|13
ASTVLAGALDEQF
>few|TRBD2|TRBJ2-1|TRBV20-1|12
SASMLAGNNEQF
>-|-|TRBJ1-5|TRBV10-3|15
ASRGQGLGEINQPQH